What follows are 26 T cell receptor beta chains derived from one specimen sequenced in a study of shared clonotypes between healthy human individuals. Sequencing was performed with immunoSEQ multiplex PCR; in TCRdb, only in-frame clones are kept and a portion is missing. The sample lists 450,000 to 500,000 clones, around 85% occurring once. The sample comprised PBMCs. Receptor source: a woman in her thirties or forties in good health. Some clones in this sample may be carry-over from other donors' samples.

A word on this clone: With a much larger clone just one base away, this may be a read error. This rearrangement joins TRBV11-2 to TRBJ2-1, with 12 bases matching TRBD2. Germline lookup yields CDR1 SGHAT and CDR2 FQNNGV. Trimming cost V 4 bases and J 7 bases; bases outside gene matches: 5. There are 15 residues in the CDR3. This chain's CDR3 is CASSSGTSGLNEQFF. The CDR3 region has the DNA TGTGCCAGCAGCTCCGGGACTAGCGGGTTGAATGAGCAGTTCTTC.

As to this clone: A far larger clone is one nucleotide away, so this likely arose from a read error. The V and J genes are TRBV30 and TRBJ1-2, with a weak D call TRBD1 (6 bases). Per germline, CDR1 GTSNPN and CDR2 SVGIG (reference sequence). The CDR3 has 14 residues. V lost 7 bases and J lost 0, with 15 bases in between. CDR3 in amino acids: CASLGGAPNYGYTF. DNA of the CDR3: TGTGCCTCCCTGGGGGGGGCTCCTAACTATGGCTACACCTTC.

The chain employs TRBV6-6 and TRBJ2-6; 7 nucleotides agree with TRBD2. Germline assignment: CDR1 MNHNY and CDR2 SVGAGI (reference sequence). The CDR3 has 16 amino acids. J was trimmed by 2 bases and V by 6 bases; bases with no gene match: 7. The CDR3 sequence: CASRKWEGTGANVLTF. Here the CDR3 DNA reads TGTGCCAGCAGGAAATGGGAGGGGACTGGGGCCAACGTCCTGACTTTC.

The chain employs TRBV15 and TRBJ2-7; no reliable D call. The CDR3 is made up of 13 amino acids. Germline V gene data show CDR1 as LNHNV and CDR2 as YYDKDF (reference sequence). Between the trimmed V and J ends, which lost 1 base and 1 base, there was a span of 5 bases. This CDR3 is CATSRGWSYEQYF. CDR3 DNA sequence: TGTGCCACCAGCAGAGGTTGGTCCTACGAGCAGTACTTC.

The table lists this clone with a count of one. The chain joins TRBV10-3 to TRBJ2-1; 7 bases fit TRBD2. Looked up from germline, CDR1 is ENHRY and CDR2 is SYGVKD. The CDR3 covers 16 residues. J lost 6 bases, V lost 6 bases, and 14 bases had no gene match. The CDR3 region is CAISGRNSGLLNEQFF. The CDR3 region has the DNA TGTGCCATCAGCGGTCGAAATAGCGGGTTACTCAATGAGCAGTTCTTC.

This chain connects TRBV10-3 to TRBJ2-7; TRBD2 agrees at 7 bases. This CDR3 comprises 14 residues. Germline values: CDR1 ENHRY, CDR2 SYGVKD. V lost 5 bases, J lost 3 bases, and 7 bases stayed unmatched. The chain's CDR3 is CAISTSAGDYEQYF. DNA for the CDR3: TGTGCCATCAGTACTAGCGCCGGAGACTACGAGCAGTACTTC.

With respect to this clone: A far bigger clonotype differs at one base, so this is likely a read error. This chain joins TRBV4-2 and TRBJ2-2, with TRBD1 matching 7 bases. Germline V CDR1 and CDR2: LGHNA, YNFKEQ. With 2 bases clipped from V and 4 bases from J, the junction kept 4 bases outside the gene matches. CDR3 length equals 15 residues. This CDR3 is CASSQWGTVTGELFF. The CDR3 nucleotides read TGTGCCAGCAGCCAATGGGGGACAGTCACCGGGGAGCTGTTTTTT.

The chain uses TRBV4-3 and TRBJ2-1; TRBD2 is a possible D gene (7 bases). V lost 0 bases to trimming and J lost 5 bases, with 14 bases between them. Per germline, CDR1 LGHNA and CDR2 YSLEER. The CDR3 has 16 amino acids. This CDR3 is CASSQDMREGDNEQFF. The CDR3 DNA sequence: TGCGCCAGCAGCCAAGATATGAGGGAGGGGGACAATGAGCAGTTCTTC.

The gene calls are TRBV6-6 and TRBJ1-2; 9 bases align to TRBD1. With 10 bases clipped from V and 6 bases from J, the junction kept 9 bases outside the gene matches. The length of the CDR3 is 13 residues. Germline CDR1 reads MNHNY; CDR2 reads SVGAGI (reference sequence). The CDR3 coding sequence is TGTGCCACTAGGACAGGGGCGCGCCATGGCTACACCTTC. Translated, it gives CATRTGARHGYTF.

The chain couples TRBV28 to TRBJ2-7, with D perhaps TRBD2 (6 bases). The V end was cut by 2 bases, the J end by 7 bases, with 18 bases between. Germline V CDR1 and CDR2: MDHEN, SYDVKM. The CDR3 is 15 amino acids. This CDR3 is CASSLPGTLSGEQYF. CDR3 in DNA: TGTGCCAGCAGTTTACCCGGGACCCTAAGCGGGGAGCAGTACTTC.

With regard to this clone: One junction end does not reproduce the germline sequence, and a read error may be involved. The chain carries TRBV23-1 and TRBJ2-5; TRBD1 agrees at 9 bases. TRBV23-1 is annotated as an ORF whose role is uncertain. This CDR3 region has 14 residues. CDR3: CASNRGTGTEAQYF. CDR3 DNA: TGCGCCAGCAACCGCGGGACAGGGACAGAGGCCCAGTACTTC.

This clone has a single count. V and J are TRBV9 and TRBJ2-3; D perhaps matches TRBD2 (6 bases). V lost 4 bases, J lost 8 bases, and 20 bases lay in between. Germline loops: CDR1 SGDLS, CDR2 YYNGEE. This CDR3 region has 15 residues. The CDR3 DNA follows: TGTGCCAGCAGCAGAGACCCTAGAGAGCGGGCTACGCAGTATTTT. Translating it yields CASSRDPRERATQYF.

To note about this clone: Given a far larger clone just one base away, this is likely a sequencing read error. The chain couples TRBV7-9 to TRBJ1-5; a weak D match, TRBD1 (5 bases). V was trimmed by 0 bases and J by 5 bases, leaving 11 bases between them. CDR3 length: 15 residues. The germline V gene has CDR1 SEHNR and CDR2 FQNEAQ (reference sequence). The CDR3 sequence: CASSLAGGEDQPQHF. The CDR3 bases are TGTGCCAGCAGCTTAGCGGGGGGGGAGGATCAGCCCCAGCATTTT.

In its sample, this clone was seen once. The V gene is TRBV6-1, the J gene TRBJ2-5, with 10 bases fitting TRBD1. This CDR3 contains 15 residues. Germline CDR1 MNHNS, CDR2 SASEGT. After removal of 6 bases from V and 2 bases from J, the junction contained 6 bases not matched to a gene. CDR3 DNA sequence: TGTGCCAGCAGCGTAGACAGGGGGCAGCAAGAGACCCAGTACTTC. Protein product: CASSVDRGQQETQYF.

The genes are TRBV29-1 and TRBJ2-3; D uncertain. V was clipped by 5 bases and J by 0 bases, with 6 bases between them. The CDR3 loop spans 12 amino acids. Germline assignment: CDR1 SQVTM and CDR2 ANQGSEA. CDR3 coding DNA: TGCAGCGTTAGAGTTAGCACAGATACGCAGTATTTT. Amino acids: CSVRVSTDTQYF.

Details on this clone: Compared with germline, one end of the junction differs, possibly owing to a read error. V gene TRBV6-1 combines with J gene TRBJ2-1; D remains unclear. The germline CDR1 and CDR2 sequences are MNHNS and SASEGT. The CDR3 runs to 11 residues. CDR3 in amino acids: CASSESLVGLF. CDR3 in DNA: TGTGCCAGCAGTGAGTCTCTGGTGGGCCTCTTC.

The count of this clone is one. The same CDR3 is also encoded by other DNA sequences in this sample. The chain carries TRBV5-1 and TRBJ1-4, with 8 bases identical to TRBD1. This CDR3 is built from 15 residues. The ends lost 0 bases at V and 5 bases at J; junction bases unmatched: 3. Germline loops: CDR1 SGHRS, CDR2 YFSETQ. The CDR3 here is CASSLAGTGNEKLFF. CDR3 DNA sequence: TGCGCCAGCAGCTTGGCCGGGACAGGAAATGAAAAACTGTTTTTT.

Points on this clone: Other DNA sequences in this specimen translate into the identical CDR3. This chain joins TRBV11-2 and TRBJ2-5; D is undetermined. Germline lookup yields CDR1 SGHAT and CDR2 FQNNGV. CDR3 size: 11 residues. V was pared by 5 bases and J by 5 bases, with 6 bases between. As DNA, the CDR3 is TGTGCCAGCAGCCCCTCGGAGACCCAGTACTTC. Translating it yields CASSPSETQYF.

The rearrangement uses TRBV4-3 and TRBJ2-1, with TRBD2 matching 11 bases. The V gene's germline CDR1 is LGHNA and CDR2 YSLEER. The CDR3 extends over 16 amino acids. J gave up 5 bases and V 4 bases, and 7 bases lay outside the gene matches. DNA for the CDR3: TGCGCCAGCAGCCTAGAGGGACTAGCGGCCGACAATGAGCAGTTCTTC. It yields the protein CASSLEGLAADNEQFF.

Comment on this clone: This likely stems from a read error, as it lies one base from a far larger clone. Other DNA variants within this sample encode the same CDR3. The chain recombines TRBV29-1 with TRBJ1-1; 12 bases line up with TRBD1. CDR3 length: 15 residues. Germline V gives CDR1 SQVTM, CDR2 ANQGSEA. The CDR3 sequence is CSVSPVGQGATEAFF. The CDR3 DNA sequence: TGCAGCGTTTCCCCCGTGGGACAGGGGGCCACTGAGGCTTTCTTT.

The chain joins TRBV6-5 to TRBJ2-5, with D perhaps assigned TRBD1 or TRBD2 (5 bases each). Germline CDR1 reads MNHEY; CDR2 reads SVGAGI. Trimming removed 6 bases from V and 9 bases from J, with 23 bases in between. The CDR3 runs to 15 residues. DNA for the CDR3: TGTGCCAGCAGCCCTAGATATGGGGTACGAGGGGCCCAGTACTTC. Amino acid sequence: CASSPRYGVRGAQYF.

The chain carries TRBV18 and TRBJ1-2; D not certain. The CDR3 contains 15 residues. Germline CDR1 reads KGHSH; CDR2 reads LQKENI. The germline V and J ends were trimmed by 1 base and 7 bases, with 16 bases remaining between them. CDR3 protein: CASSPLYRLGFGYTF. The CDR3 DNA follows: TGTGCCAGCTCACCACTTTATCGCCTGGGGTTTGGCTACACCTTC. Variable domain in full (rest from reference TRBV18 and TRBJ1-2): NAGVMQNPRHLVRRRGQEARLRCSPMKGHSHVYWYRQLPEEGLKFMVYLQKENIIDESGMPKERFSAEFPKEGPSILRIQQVVRGDSAAYFCASSPLYRLGFGYTFGSGTRLTVV.

This clone was recorded only once. The V and J genes are TRBV7-9 and TRBJ2-7, with a tentative D call TRBD2 (5 bases). The V gene's germline CDR1 is SEHNR and CDR2 FQNEAQ (reference sequence). The CDR3 totals 15 residues. Trimming removed 5 bases at V and 4 bases at J, with 18 bases between. The CDR3 region is CASSTDGKKTYEQYF. The CDR3, as DNA: TGTGCCAGCAGCACGGACGGGAAGAAGACATACGAGCAGTACTTC.

Note on this clone: With a far larger clone one base away, a read error is the likely cause. The sample holds other DNA sequences that translate to the same CDR3. The CDR3 loop reads CASSQEGPTEPTYEQYF. The CDR3 DNA follows: TGTGCTAGCAGCCAAGAGGGGCCGACAGAGCCCACCTACGAGCAGTACTTC. J is TRBJ2-7 and V is TRBV4-2; D is tentatively TRBD1 or TRBD2 (5 bases each). Germline loops: CDR1 LGHNA, CDR2 YNFKEQ. The CDR3 runs to 17 residues.

The V gene is TRBV10-1, the J gene TRBJ1-1; tentatively, D is TRBD1 (5 bases). CDR3 length: 13 amino acids. Trimming removed 4 bases from V and 5 bases from J, with 11 bases in between. The germline V gene has CDR1 WNHNN and CDR2 SYGVQD (reference sequence). The CDR3 bases are TGCGCCAGCAGTGGAACACGGGGGACTGAAGCTTTCTTT. This codes for CASSGTRGTEAFF.

V is TRBV7-2 and J is TRBJ2-1; D call uncertain. Germline V gene sequence: CDR1 SGHTA, CDR2 FQGNSA. Trimming left V 1 base short and J 3 bases short, with 10 bases between. The CDR3 length is 15 residues. CDR3 in DNA: TGTGCCAGCAGCTTAGAGATGAGGAGCTACAATGAGCAGTTCTTC. Residues: CASSLEMRSYNEQFF.